These T cell receptor beta chains were read from a single sample in a study of blood T cell repertoires in COVID-19. The repertoire was sequenced with immunoSEQ multiplex PCR; TCRdb's copy has only in-frame clones and lacks some. The table has 86,000 or so clones, more than 75% seen once; the top ten hold 0.95% to 1.5%. The sequenced material came from peripheral blood. Receptors were obtained from a woman of 80 years or more with acute or convalescent COVID-19. The CDR3 runs from the conserved cysteine through the conserved F or W. Each record gives: D gene, clone size, CDR3 length, V gene, J gene, CDR3 DNA, CDR3 protein. The D gene is left open where the match is weak. Size values are once, few and many counts, or a class for expanded clones, and some rows have none.

d_gene: TRBD1
abundance: .
len: 14
v_gene: TRBV7-9
j_gene: TRBJ2-5
CDR3nt: TGTGCCAGCAGCCAAAGGGACAGGGAAGGGACCCAGTACTTC
CDR3aa: CASSQRDREGTQYF

d_gene: TRBD1
abundance: once
len: 15
v_gene: TRBV19
j_gene: TRBJ1-1
CDR3nt: TGTGCCAGTAGTTTTACAGGGGGCATGAACACTGAAGCTTTCTTT
CDR3aa: CASSFTGGMNTEAFF

d_gene: .
abundance: .
len: 13
v_gene: TRBV27
j_gene: TRBJ2-7
CDR3nt: TGTGCCAGCAGTTTATCGGCCAACTACGAGCAGTACTTC
CDR3aa: CASSLSANYEQYF

d_gene: TRBD1
abundance: .
len: 16
v_gene: TRBV5-4
j_gene: TRBJ2-6
CDR3nt: TGTGCTATGACCGGGACAGGTCTCTCTGGGGCCAACGTCCTGACTTTC
CDR3aa: CAMTGTGLSGANVLTF

d_gene: .
abundance: .
len: 13
v_gene: TRBV10-2
j_gene: TRBJ2-5
CDR3nt: TGCGCCAGCAGTGAGGGAGTGAGGGAGACCCAGTACTTC
CDR3aa: CASSEGVRETQYF

d_gene: TRBD1
abundance: .
len: 16
v_gene: TRBV6-5
j_gene: TRBJ1-3
CDR3nt: TGTGCCAGCAGTTCGAGACAGGGACGGGGAGGTAGCACCATATATTTT
CDR3aa: CASSSRQGRGGSTIYF

d_gene: .
abundance: .
len: 12
v_gene: TRBV6-5
j_gene: TRBJ2-7
CDR3nt: TGTGCCAGCAGCTCCTTAACCTACGAGCAGTACTTC
CDR3aa: CASSSLTYEQYF

d_gene: TRBD1
abundance: once
len: 15
v_gene: TRBV5-1
j_gene: TRBJ1-2
CDR3nt: TGCGCCAGCAGCTTGACAGGGGGTGCTAACTATGGCTACACCTTC
CDR3aa: CASSLTGGANYGYTF

d_gene: TRBD1
abundance: once
len: 17
v_gene: TRBV18
j_gene: TRBJ2-7
CDR3nt: TGTGCCAGCTCACCGGCGACAGGGGGCAACTACTACTACGAGCAGTACTTC
CDR3aa: CASSPATGGNYYYEQYF

d_gene: .
abundance: .
len: 12
v_gene: TRBV6-5
j_gene: TRBJ2-1
CDR3nt: TGTGCCAGCACCGGGACCTACAATGAGCAGTTCTTC
CDR3aa: CASTGTYNEQFF

d_gene: .
abundance: few
len: 15
v_gene: TRBV21-1
j_gene: TRBJ2-1
CDR3nt: TGTGCCAGCAGCAGCGACCGGGACTCCTACAATGAGCAGTTCTTC
CDR3aa: CASSSDRDSYNEQFF

d_gene: TRBD1
abundance: .
len: 16
v_gene: TRBV7-9
j_gene: TRBJ1-5
CDR3nt: TGTGCCAGCAGCGGCCCCGGGACAGCAAATAATCAGCCCCAGCATTTT
CDR3aa: CASSGPGTANNQPQHF

d_gene: .
abundance: .
len: 13
v_gene: TRBV7-2
j_gene: TRBJ2-7
CDR3nt: TGTGCCAGCAGCGAACAGGGTGGGTACGAGCAGTACTTC
CDR3aa: CASSEQGGYEQYF

d_gene: .
abundance: .
len: 16
v_gene: TRBV28
j_gene: TRBJ1-5
CDR3nt: TGTGCCAGCAGTCCGAGTAGGGGATTACTCAATCAGCCCCAGCATTTT
CDR3aa: CASSPSRGLLNQPQHF

d_gene: .
abundance: .
len: 15
v_gene: TRBV3-1/TRBV3-2
j_gene: TRBJ1-3
CDR3nt: TGTGCCAGCAGCCCGACGGGAAGCAAGGGAAACACCATATATTTT
CDR3aa: CASSPTGSKGNTIYF

d_gene: TRBD1
abundance: .
len: 18
v_gene: TRBV24-1
j_gene: TRBJ2-1
CDR3nt: TGTGCCACCAGTGATGCCGGGACAGGGGGCGTGAGGGTGAATGAGCAGTTCTTC
CDR3aa: CATSDAGTGGVRVNEQFF

d_gene: TRBD2
abundance: .
len: 13
v_gene: TRBV6-5
j_gene: TRBJ2-7
CDR3nt: TGTGCCAGCAGTTTTGGGACTAGCTACGAGCAGTACTTC
CDR3aa: CASSFGTSYEQYF

d_gene: TRBD1
abundance: .
len: 17
v_gene: TRBV9
j_gene: TRBJ1-1
CDR3nt: TGTGCCAGCAGCGTAGCCGCTGGCAGGGGGCCTAACACTGAAGCTTTCTTT
CDR3aa: CASSVAAGRGPNTEAFF

d_gene: .
abundance: .
len: 15
v_gene: TRBV5-1
j_gene: TRBJ1-1
CDR3nt: TGCGCCAGCAGCTTGCAACCTATTAGGAGCACTGAAGCTTTCTTT
CDR3aa: CASSLQPIRSTEAFF

d_gene: TRBD2
abundance: .
len: 19
v_gene: TRBV3-1/TRBV3-2
j_gene: TRBJ2-1
CDR3nt: TGTGCCAGCAGCGAACGGACTAGCGGTTCCACGAGCTCCTACAATGAGCAGTTCTTC
CDR3aa: CASSERTSGSTSSYNEQFF

d_gene: .
abundance: .
len: 14
v_gene: TRBV19
j_gene: TRBJ2-7
CDR3nt: TGTGCCAGTAGTATGGGGGGACTCAGGTACGAGCAGTACTTC
CDR3aa: CASSMGGLRYEQYF

d_gene: TRBD1
abundance: few
len: 15
v_gene: TRBV18
j_gene: TRBJ1-1
CDR3nt: TGTGCCAGCTCCGAGGGACAGGGCTCGTTGACTGAAGCTTTCTTT
CDR3aa: CASSEGQGSLTEAFF

d_gene: .
abundance: few
len: 14
v_gene: TRBV3-1/TRBV3-2
j_gene: TRBJ1-6
CDR3nt: TGTGCCAGCAGCCTCGGTTCCGCGTTATCGGCCCTCCACTTT
CDR3aa: CASSLGSALSALHF

d_gene: TRBD2
abundance: .
len: 14
v_gene: TRBV19
j_gene: TRBJ2-1
CDR3nt: TGTGCCAGTAGTATCGGGAGGGATCTGAATGAGCAGTTCTTC
CDR3aa: CASSIGRDLNEQFF

d_gene: .
abundance: .
len: 13
v_gene: TRBV28
j_gene: TRBJ2-7
CDR3nt: TGTGCCAGCAGTTTAAAATTAGAGTACGAGCAGTACTTC
CDR3aa: CASSLKLEYEQYF

d_gene: TRBD2
abundance: few
len: 19
v_gene: TRBV7-9
j_gene: TRBJ2-1
CDR3nt: TGTGCCAGCAGCTTAAGGGGACTAGCGGGGCTAGCGGGGGGCTATGAGCAGTTCTTC
CDR3aa: CASSLRGLAGLAGGYEQFF

d_gene: .
abundance: .
len: 15
v_gene: TRBV5-1
j_gene: TRBJ2-5
CDR3nt: TGCGCCAGCAGCTTGGATCTAGCAGACCAAGAGACCCAGTACTTC
CDR3aa: CASSLDLADQETQYF

d_gene: .
abundance: .
len: 17
v_gene: TRBV6-2/TRBV6-3
j_gene: TRBJ1-1
CDR3nt: TGTGCCAGCAGTTACTCGTTAGGGGCGGGGTCCAACACTGAAGCTTTCTTT
CDR3aa: CASSYSLGAGSNTEAFF

d_gene: .
abundance: .
len: 14
v_gene: TRBV3-1/TRBV3-2
j_gene: TRBJ2-6
CDR3nt: TGTGCCAGCAGCCCCAGCGGTGGGGCCAACGTCCTGACTTTC
CDR3aa: CASSPSGGANVLTF

d_gene: .
abundance: .
len: 15
v_gene: TRBV2
j_gene: TRBJ1-1
CDR3nt: TGTGCCAGCAGCTACCTCCGGGGGGGGGCCACTGAAGCTTTCTTT
CDR3aa: CASSYLRGGATEAFF

d_gene: TRBD1
abundance: few
len: 16
v_gene: TRBV9
j_gene: TRBJ1-2
CDR3nt: TGTGCCAGCAGCGTAGCTTGGGGACAGGGCGGCTATGGCTACACCTTC
CDR3aa: CASSVAWGQGGYGYTF

d_gene: TRBD1
abundance: .
len: 16
v_gene: TRBV28
j_gene: TRBJ2-5
CDR3nt: TGTGCCAGCAGTACGGACAGGGGGGGGTACCAAGAGACCCAGTACTTC
CDR3aa: CASSTDRGGYQETQYF

d_gene: TRBD2
abundance: .
len: 15
v_gene: TRBV27
j_gene: TRBJ2-1
CDR3nt: TGTGCCAGCAGAATTAGCGGGAGAGCCTACAATGAGCAGTTCTTC
CDR3aa: CASRISGRAYNEQFF

d_gene: .
abundance: .
len: 15
v_gene: TRBV18
j_gene: TRBJ2-3
CDR3nt: TGTGCCAGCTCACCCTCAGACATACCCACAGATACGCAGTATTTT
CDR3aa: CASSPSDIPTDTQYF

d_gene: TRBD2
abundance: .
len: 17
v_gene: TRBV9
j_gene: TRBJ2-1
CDR3nt: TGTGCCAGCAGCGTAACCCCTAGCGGGGGGGCCTACAATGAGCAGTTCTTC
CDR3aa: CASSVTPSGGAYNEQFF

d_gene: .
abundance: .
len: 13
v_gene: TRBV6-5
j_gene: TRBJ2-2
CDR3nt: TGTGCCAGCAGTTCGGGGAATGTCGGGGAGCTGTTTTTT
CDR3aa: CASSSGNVGELFF

d_gene: TRBD2
abundance: .
len: 15
v_gene: TRBV5-1
j_gene: TRBJ2-5
CDR3nt: TGCGCCAGCAGCGCAGCTAGCGGGGCGTGGGAGACCCAGTACTTC
CDR3aa: CASSAASGAWETQYF

d_gene: TRBD2
abundance: .
len: 15
v_gene: TRBV5-5
j_gene: TRBJ2-1
CDR3nt: TGTGCCAGCAGCTTGGAGGTGCGGGAGATCGGTGAGCAGTTCTTC
CDR3aa: CASSLEVREIGEQFF

d_gene: TRBD1
abundance: .
len: 15
v_gene: TRBV7-6
j_gene: TRBJ2-6
CDR3nt: TGTGCCAGCACCTTAGGGGGCACTGGGGCCAACGTCCTGACTTTC
CDR3aa: CASTLGGTGANVLTF

d_gene: TRBD2
abundance: .
len: 17
v_gene: TRBV24-1
j_gene: TRBJ2-3
CDR3nt: TGTGCCACCAGTGATCGAGTAGCGGGAGGGCCCGCGGATACGCAGTATTTT
CDR3aa: CATSDRVAGGPADTQYF

d_gene: .
abundance: .
len: 14
v_gene: TRBV19
j_gene: TRBJ1-2
CDR3nt: TGTGCCAGTAAAGAAGGAGGGAGCAGCTATGGCTACACCTTC
CDR3aa: CASKEGGSSYGYTF

d_gene: TRBD2
abundance: .
len: 15
v_gene: TRBV19
j_gene: TRBJ2-1
CDR3nt: TGTGCCAGTAGCTACGGGACTAGCGGGAGTCGCGAGCAGTTCTTC
CDR3aa: CASSYGTSGSREQFF

d_gene: .
abundance: .
len: 13
v_gene: TRBV6-5
j_gene: TRBJ1-2
CDR3nt: TGTGCCAGCAGCGAGCATCCTAACTATGGCTACACCTTC
CDR3aa: CASSEHPNYGYTF

d_gene: .
abundance: .
len: 12
v_gene: TRBV3-1/TRBV3-2
j_gene: TRBJ1-1
CDR3nt: TGTGCCAGCAGGAGGTTAAACACTGAAGCTTTCTTT
CDR3aa: CASRRLNTEAFF

d_gene: TRBD1
abundance: once
len: 15
v_gene: TRBV15
j_gene: TRBJ1-4
CDR3nt: TGTGCCACCAGCCGGCCCGGGACAGTAAATGAAAAACTGTTTTTT
CDR3aa: CATSRPGTVNEKLFF

d_gene: .
abundance: .
len: 16
v_gene: TRBV5-1
j_gene: TRBJ1-5
CDR3nt: TGCGCCAGCAGCCTTCTCGGGGGGAATAGCAATCAGCCCCAGCATTTT
CDR3aa: CASSLLGGNSNQPQHF

d_gene: TRBD2
abundance: .
len: 14
v_gene: TRBV15
j_gene: TRBJ2-1
CDR3nt: TGTGCCACCAGCAGAGAGTCGGGAGGGAGGTTACAGTTCTTC
CDR3aa: CATSRESGGRLQFF

d_gene: TRBD1
abundance: once
len: 16
v_gene: TRBV28
j_gene: TRBJ2-3
CDR3nt: TGTGCCAGCAAATCGCCCGGGACAGGGGTAACAGATACGCAGTATTTT
CDR3aa: CASKSPGTGVTDTQYF

d_gene: .
abundance: .
len: 14
v_gene: TRBV7-2
j_gene: TRBJ2-5
CDR3nt: TGTGCCAGCAGCCACCTCAGGGGGGAGGAGACCCAGTACTTC
CDR3aa: CASSHLRGEETQYF

d_gene: .
abundance: .
len: 17
v_gene: TRBV7-2
j_gene: TRBJ2-4
CDR3nt: TGTGCCAGCAGCTTAGTCGCGTCCCTGGGAGGGGGAAACATTCAGTACTTC
CDR3aa: CASSLVASLGGGNIQYF